This T cell receptor beta chain was captured in a study of blood T cell repertoires in COVID-19. The Seattle patients joined while their infection was active and were tracked longitudinally afterward. The CDR3 is 15 amino acids. CDR1 and CDR2 from the germline V gene are SGHTA and FQGTGA. The ends were cut back, 5 bases at V and 0 bases at J, with 11 bases in the middle. Sequencing used immunoSEQ multiplex PCR; TCRdb keeps in-frame clones, though not all of them. The sample consists of roughly 120,000 clones, more than 90% of them appearing once. The sequence was collected from a man aged 55 to 70 with COVID-19, enrolled during active disease. The chain couples TRBV7-3 to TRBJ2-1, with D perhaps TRBD1 (6 bases). The sequencing sample was made of peripheral blood. CDR3 coding DNA: TGTGCCAGCAGCCTACAGGGAAGCTCCTACAATGAGCAGTTCTTC. Amino acids: CASSLQGSSYNEQFF.